One sample yielded the 30 T cell receptor beta chains listed below, sequenced in a study of tumour-infiltrating T cells in Burkitt lymphoma. The assay was immunoSEQ multiplex PCR, and TCRdb's table has in-frame clones only and misses some. The sample shows hundreds of clones, approximately 23% of them seen only once. The specimen was tumor tissue. Receptors originate from a human donor with Burkitt lymphoma.

This chain connects TRBV6-5 to TRBJ1-2; D unresolved. With 10 bases removed from V and 8 bases from J, the gap between germline ends came to 8 bases. There are 9 residues in the CDR3. Germline CDR1 and CDR2: MNHEY and SVGAGI. In nucleotides, the CDR3 is TGTGCCACCGACGGGGGCTACACCTTC. Translated: CATDGGYTF.

This clone was seen a handful of times. This rearrangement joins TRBV7-8 to TRBJ1-4; 7 nucleotides align to TRBD1. The CDR3 runs 19 residues. Losses at the gene ends were 2 bases for V and 7 bases for J; bases not matched to a gene: 19. Looked up from germline, CDR1 is SGHVS and CDR2 is FQNEAQ. Written as DNA, the CDR3 is TGTGCCAGCAGCTTACTTACGACAGGTTTGGCGGCAGGGGGTGAAAAACTGTTTTTT. It specifies CASSLLTTGLAAGGEKLFF. Looking up the rest from reference TRBV7-8 and TRBJ1-4 gives the full variable domain: GAGVSQSPRYKVAKRGQDVALRCDPISGHVSLFWYQQALGQGPEFLTYFQNEAQLDKSGLPSDRFFAERPEGSVSTLKIQRTQQEDSAVYLCASSLLTTGLAAGGEKLFFGSGTQLSVL.

This clone has more than one count but fewer than ten. The chain combines TRBV19 with TRBJ1-3; D gene uncertain. V was cut by 4 bases and J by 0 bases, with 10 bases left in between. This CDR3 is built from 15 residues. CDR1 and CDR2 from the germline V gene are LNHDA and SQIVND (reference sequence). In DNA form, the CDR3 reads TGTGCCAGTAGTACAGACACAGTCTCTGGAAACACCATATATTTT. Amino acid sequence: CASSTDTVSGNTIYF.

The V and J genes are TRBV7-9 and TRBJ2-1; the D is unclear. Per the germline V gene, CDR1 is SEHNR and CDR2 is FQNEAQ (reference sequence). Trimming took 1 base from V and 5 from J, leaving 6 bases between them. This CDR3 comprises 13 residues. CDR3: CASSLVENNEQFF. In DNA form, the CDR3 reads TGTGCCAGCAGCTTAGTAGAGAACAATGAGCAGTTCTTC.

This clone showed up just a few times. The chain carries TRBV10-3 and TRBJ1-5, with TRBD1 identical over 7 bases. Germline V gene sequence: CDR1 ENHRY, CDR2 SYGVKD. The CDR3 consists of 18 residues. The V and J ends lost 7 bases and 0 bases, in that order; junction bases with no gene match: 15. The CDR3 region is CAITYSAGGNYSNQPQHF. DNA for the CDR3: TGTGCCATCACGTACTCAGCAGGGGGTAATTATAGCAATCAGCCCCAGCATTTT.

The chain combines TRBV2 with TRBJ2-5; D gene ambiguous. Germline CDR1 and CDR2: SNHLY and FYNNEI. With 1 base removed from V and 1 base from J, the gap between germline ends came to 10 bases. CDR3 length: 15 residues. In DNA, the CDR3 is TGTGCCAGCAGTGAAGGCAGAATATCCCAAGAGACCCAGTACTTC. Its translation: CASSEGRISQETQYF.

V usage is TRBV2 and J usage is TRBJ2-5; 7 bases fit TRBD1. The germline gives CDR1 SNHLY, CDR2 FYNNEI. V lost 2 bases, J lost 2 bases, and 11 bases stayed unmatched. This CDR3 has 17 residues. In DNA form, the CDR3 reads TGTGCCAGCAGTGAATCGCGGACAGGTAGTGGTCAAGAGACCCAGTACTTC. Protein: CASSESRTGSGQETQYF. Full variable domain (rest looked up from reference TRBV2 and TRBJ2-5): EPEVTQTPSHQVTQMGQEVILRCVPISNHLYFYWYRQILGQKVEFLVSFYNNEISEKSEIFDDQFSVERPDGSNFTLKIRSTKLEDSAMYFCASSESRTGSGQETQYFGPGTRLLVL.

This chain joins TRBV27 and TRBJ1-5, with 7 positions matching TRBD1. Germline V CDR1 and CDR2: MNHEY, SMNVEV (reference sequence). The V gene end was trimmed by 6 bases and the J gene end by 4 bases; junction bases not matched to a gene: 6. There are 14 residues in the CDR3. CDR3 DNA: TGTGCCAGCAGCCTCGACAGGGCGAATCAGCCCCAGCATTTT. Amino acids: CASSLDRANQPQHF.

This clone turned up a few times. The rearrangement links TRBV4-3 to TRBJ2-3; 11 bases match TRBD2. The CDR3 loop spans 15 amino acids. Germline trimming cut 2 bases from V and 11 bases from J; bases unmatched to any gene: 9. CDR1 is LGHNA, CDR2 YSLEER, per germline. CDR3 region: CASSQHPPLAGEQYF. CDR3 DNA sequence: TGCGCCAGCAGCCAACATCCCCCACTAGCGGGAGAGCAGTATTTT.

This clone was seen a few times. DNA for the CDR3: TGTGCCAGCAGTCCAGCTCTGTACAATGAGCAGTTCTTC. It is translated as CASSPALYNEQFF. This chain connects TRBV27 to TRBJ2-1; no clear D. In germline, CDR1 is MNHEY, CDR2 SMNVEV (reference sequence). The CDR3 runs 13 residues. With 5 bases removed from V and 4 bases from J, the gap between germline ends came to 9 bases.

The rearrangement joins TRBV7-6 to TRBJ2-5; perhaps TRBD1 as D (6 bases). Germline CDR1 and CDR2: SGHVS and FNYEAQ. This CDR3 comprises 16 residues. Trimming took 1 base from V and 2 from J, leaving 14 bases between them. CDR3 nucleotides: TGTGCCAGCAGCTTAGGAGGGGGTACAATTCAAGAGACCCAGTACTTC. It is translated as CASSLGGGTIQETQYF.

This clone was counted between two and nine times. This chain links TRBV13 with TRBJ2-1; D remains ambiguous. Per germline, CDR1 PRHDT and CDR2 FYEKMQ (reference sequence). This CDR3 comprises 14 residues. The V end was cut by 5 bases, the J end by 0 bases, with 8 bases between. In DNA form, the CDR3 reads TGTGCCAGCAGCCCCTCGTCCTCCTACAATGAGCAGTTCTTC. This encodes CASSPSSSYNEQFF. The complete variable domain, with remaining parts taken from reference TRBV13 and TRBJ2-1, reads AAGVIQSPRHLIKEKRETATLKCYPIPRHDTVYWYQQGPGQDPQFLISFYEKMQSDKGSIPDRFSAQQFSDYHSELNMSSLELGDSALYFCASSPSSSYNEQFFGPGTRLTVL.

The genes are TRBV28 and TRBJ1-1; D unclear. The CDR3 covers 14 residues. Between the trimmed V and J ends, which lost 1 base and 11 bases, there was a span of 17 bases. The V gene's germline CDR1 is MDHEN and CDR2 SYDVKM. The CDR3 loop reads CASSLFPQDGRAFF. The CDR3 DNA is TGTGCCAGCAGTTTATTCCCCCAGGACGGTAGGGCTTTCTTT.

This chain connects TRBV7-2 to TRBJ2-7; 9 bases line up with TRBD1. CDR1 is SGHTA and CDR2 is FQGNSA in the germline V gene. Trimming took 6 bases from V and 3 from J; bases not matched to a gene: 6. The CDR3 is made up of 14 amino acids. CDR3 loop: CASSPRTGDYEQYF. In DNA form, the CDR3 reads TGTGCCAGCAGTCCTAGGACAGGGGACTACGAGCAGTACTTC. Complete variable domain (other parts from reference TRBV7-2 and TRBJ2-7): GAGVSQSPSNKVTEKGKDVELRCDPISGHTALYWYRQSLGQGLEFLIYFQGNSAPDKSGLPSDRFSAERTGGSVSTLTIQRTQQEDSAVYLCASSPRTGDYEQYFGPGTRLTVT.

This clone was detected only a few times. Different DNA sequences within this sample yield the same CDR3. This chain connects TRBV5-1 to TRBJ2-5; D not certain. CDR1 is SGHRS, CDR2 YFSETQ, per germline. The V end lost 0 bases, the J end lost 3 bases, and 6 bases lay between the germline ends. CDR3 length equals 13 residues. The CDR3 region has the DNA TGCGCCAGCAGCTTGGTCGCAGAAGAGACCCAGTACTTC. Its translation: CASSLVAEETQYF.

This clone has only a few counts. This chain joins TRBV7-6 and TRBJ2-2; 8 bases are a match to TRBD2. The CDR3 spans 17 residues. Germline V gives CDR1 SGHVS, CDR2 FNYEAQ. V lost 5 bases to trimming and J lost 0 bases; unmatched junction nucleotides: 8. The CDR3 loop reads CASSPTFSGANTGELFF. In DNA form, the CDR3 reads TGTGCCAGCAGCCCGACCTTTAGCGGGGCGAACACCGGGGAGCTGTTTTTT.

This clone was counted a few times. V is TRBV4-1 and J is TRBJ2-7; tentative D call: TRBD2 (6 bases). V lost 3 bases and J 4 bases, leaving 10 bases between the germline ends. The V gene's germline CDR1 is MGHRA and CDR2 YSYEKL. The CDR3 is made up of 13 amino acids. The CDR3 DNA sequence: TGCGCCAGCAGCCAGACTAGGGGTTACGAGCAGTACTTC. This translates into CASSQTRGYEQYF.

J is TRBJ1-2 and V is TRBV27, with 7 bases that match TRBD1. The CDR3 runs to 14 residues. Germline CDR1 and CDR2: MNHEY and SMNVEV (reference sequence). The V segment lost 3 bases and the J segment 3 bases; nucleotides outside the gene matches: 4. The CDR3 spells CASSFGGGYYGYTF. The CDR3 region has the DNA TGTGCCAGCAGTTTTGGAGGGGGCTACTATGGCTACACCTTC.

This clone has only a few counts. The rearrangement joins TRBV5-1 to TRBJ1-3; D remains unclear. CDR3 length equals 13 residues. Germline CDR1 SGHRS, CDR2 YFSETQ. Trimming took 4 bases from V and 0 from J, leaving 5 bases between them. CDR3 sequence: CASSTTSGNTIYF. The CDR3 region has the DNA TGCGCCAGCAGCACAACCTCTGGAAACACCATATATTTT. Filled out from reference TRBV5-1 and TRBJ1-3, the complete variable domain reads KAGVTQTPRYLIKTRGQQVTLSCSPISGHRSVSWYQQTPGQGLQFLFEYFSETQRNKGNFPGRFSGRQFSNSRSEMNVSTLELGDSALYLCASSTTSGNTIYFGEGSWLTVV.

This chain links TRBV6-1 with TRBJ1-5; D is uncertain. Germline V lookup: CDR1 MNHNS, CDR2 SASEGT. V lost 3 bases and J 5 bases, leaving 11 bases between the germline ends. This CDR3 region has 14 residues. CDR3 sequence (DNA): TGTGCCAGCAGTGATAGAGGGTACGATCAGCCCCAGCATTTT. Amino acid sequence: CASSDRGYDQPQHF.

The chain uses TRBV11-2 and TRBJ2-1; D ambiguous. This CDR3 comprises 12 residues. Germline CDR1 reads SGHAT; CDR2 reads FQNNGV. V lost 1 base to trimming and J lost 9 bases, with 7 bases between them. The CDR3: CASSLGTSEQFF. The CDR3 DNA reads TGTGCCAGCAGCTTAGGGACGTCTGAGCAGTTCTTC. Together with reference TRBV11-2 and TRBJ2-1, the CDR3 gives the full variable domain: EAGVAQSPRYKIIEKRQSVAFWCNPISGHATLYWYQQILGQGPKLLIQFQNNGVVDDSQLPKDRFSAERLKGVDSTLKIQPAKLEDSAVYLCASSLGTSEQFFGPGTRLTVL.

This clone was seen only a few times. The chain uses TRBV5-8 and TRBJ2-7; D ambiguous. V dropped 2 bases and J dropped 1 base, with 7 bases sitting between them. There are 13 residues in the CDR3. CDR1 and CDR2 (germline): SGHTS, YDEGEE. The CDR3 loop is CASSLVLSYEQYF. The CDR3 DNA reads TGTGCCAGCAGCTTAGTCTTGTCCTACGAGCAGTACTTC.

CDR3 protein: CASSLMFRGGETQYF. DNA of the CDR3: TGTGCCAGCAGTTTAATGTTTCGGGGAGGGGAGACCCAGTACTTC. The V call is TRBV27, the J call TRBJ2-5, with 7 bases lining up with TRBD2. The CDR3 consists of 15 residues. The trim removed 2 bases at V and 5 bases at J, leaving 8 bases unmatched. The germline gives CDR1 MNHEY, CDR2 SMNVEV (reference sequence).

There are a few counts of this clone. CDR3 loop: CASSPRSGTGGLLVNQPQHF. CDR3 nucleotide sequence: TGTGCCAGCAGTCCAAGATCCGGGACAGGGGGTTTATTGGTCAATCAGCCCCAGCATTTT. The gene calls are TRBV27 and TRBJ1-5; 11 bases are shared with TRBD1. The CDR3 loop spans 20 amino acids. Trimming removed 5 bases from V and 3 bases from J; junction bases left unmatched: 18. Germline V gene sequence: CDR1 MNHEY, CDR2 SMNVEV (reference sequence).

The rearrangement links TRBV28 to TRBJ1-5; perhaps TRBD1 as D (5 bases). Trimming left V 5 bases short and J 4 bases short, with 15 bases between. The CDR3 sequence is 15 residues long. Per the germline V gene, CDR1 is MDHEN and CDR2 is SYDVKM. This CDR3 is CASSGAETRNQPQHF. CDR3 bases: TGTGCCAGCAGTGGGGCTGAAACACGGAATCAGCCCCAGCATTTT.

J is TRBJ2-3 and V is TRBV9, with D unclear. The CDR3 is made up of 15 amino acids. Germline V gene data show CDR1 as SGDLS and CDR2 as YYNGEE. Trimming took 0 bases from V and 2 from J, leaving 10 bases between them. The CDR3 protein is CASSVGILITDTQYF. CDR3 nucleotide sequence: TGTGCCAGCAGCGTAGGTATCCTTATCACAGATACGCAGTATTTT.

This clone came up a few times. The rearrangement links TRBV27 to TRBJ2-3, with a possible D match to TRBD2 (6 bases). This CDR3 region has 15 residues. Germline CDR1 is MNHEY and CDR2 is SMNVEV (reference sequence). V was shortened by 5 bases and J by 5 bases, with 17 bases between the two germline ends. CDR3 region: CASSPLAALQDTQYF. The CDR3 bases are TGTGCCAGCAGTCCTTTAGCGGCCCTCCAAGATACGCAGTATTTT.

This clone was counted a few times. The rearrangement uses TRBV30 and TRBJ1-2; perhaps TRBD1 as D (6 bases). Germline values: CDR1 GTSNPN, CDR2 SVGIG (reference sequence). The CDR3 extends over 16 amino acids. V gave up 0 bases and J gave up 4 bases, with 18 bases separating them. Written as DNA, the CDR3 is TGTGCCTGGAGTGTTGTTGGACAGCACCAAACCTATGGCTACACCTTC. It translates to CAWSVVGQHQTYGYTF.

This clone was observed a few times. The chain links TRBV7-8 to TRBJ2-5, with D perhaps TRBD2 (5 bases). CDR3 length: 14 residues. V was shortened by 5 bases and J by 5 bases, with 15 bases between the two germline ends. Germline loops: CDR1 SGHVS, CDR2 FQNEAQ. This CDR3 is CASSRLLGGETQYF. In DNA form, the CDR3 reads TGTGCCAGCAGCCGGCTCCTAGGCGGGGAGACCCAGTACTTC.

As regards this clone: At one end, the junction sequence differs from germline, possibly due to a read error. The chain carries TRBV7-7 and TRBJ1-1; D not certain. The CDR3 contains 13 residues. The germline gives CDR1 SSHAT, CDR2 FNYEAQ (reference sequence). As DNA, the CDR3 is TGTGCTAGCAGCTTAGATCTGAACACTGAAGCTTTCTTT. Its translation: CASSLDLNTEAFF. Full variable domain (remainder filled in from reference TRBV7-7 and TRBJ1-1): GAGVSQSPRYKVTKRGQDVTLRCDPISSHATLYWYQQALGQGPEFLTYFNYEAQPDKSGLPSDRFSAERPEGSISTLTIQRTEQRDSAMYRCASSLDLNTEAFFGQGTRLTVV.